The 10 T cell receptor beta chains listed next were all sequenced from one sample in a study of CD8+ T cells in alopecia areata. RNA was extracted and reverse transcribed into cDNA as the sequencing template. Generated by immunoSEQ multiplex PCR, the TCRdb table keeps only in-frame clones and is missing some. The data show about 130,000 clones, about 56% seen once. Sample treatment: oral pan-JAK inhibitor, 5-10 mg twice daily. Sequences were derived from CD8+ T cells sorted from blood, sampled at week 4, from a patient treated with tofacitinib. These receptors came from a human donor with alopecia areata.

This chain uses TRBV30 with TRBJ1-6; D is ambiguous. CDR1 and CDR2 from the germline V gene are GTSNPN and SVGIG (reference sequence). The CDR3 is 14 residues long. Trimming removed 8 bases from V and 5 bases from J, with 16 bases in between. The CDR3 reads CAGNPRHNNSPLHF. As DNA, the CDR3 is TGTGCCGGGAACCCCCGACATAATAATTCACCCCTCCACTTT. The whole variable domain, remainder taken from reference TRBV30 and TRBJ1-6, is SQTIHQWPATLVQPVGSPLSLECTVEGTSNPNLYWYRQAAGRGLQLLFYSVGIGQISSEVPQNLSASRPQDRQFILSSKKLLLSDSGFYLCAGNPRHNNSPLHFGNGTRLTVT.

This chain connects TRBV30 to TRBJ2-5, with no clear D. The CDR3 is 13 amino acids. Trimming stripped 3 bases from V and 0 bases from J, with 8 bases between. CDR1 is GTSNPN, CDR2 SVGIG, per germline (reference sequence). The CDR3: CAWSTDYQETQYF. The CDR3 nucleotides are TGTGCCTGGAGCACAGACTACCAAGAGACCCAGTACTTC.

The chain links TRBV5-8 to TRBJ1-1; D remains unclear. The CDR3 spans 14 residues. Trimming removed 1 base from V and 4 bases from J, with 11 bases in between. Germline-derived CDR1 and CDR2 are SGHTS and YDEGEE. The CDR3 reads CASSLYRAGTEAFF. The CDR3 region has the DNA TGTGCCAGCAGCTTGTACAGAGCGGGCACTGAAGCTTTCTTT.

This clone occurred a few times. The chain recombines TRBV7-9 with TRBJ1-6; tentative D call: TRBD1 (6 bases). V lost 4 bases and J 7 bases, leaving 11 bases between the germline ends. The CDR3 totals 14 residues. Germline-derived CDR1 and CDR2 are SEHNR and FQNEAQ (reference sequence). CDR3 region: CASSWAGVNSPLHF. In nucleotides, the CDR3 is TGTGCCAGCAGCTGGGCAGGGGTCAATTCACCCCTCCACTTT.

J is TRBJ1-3 and V is TRBV9; D gene uncertain. CDR3 size: 13 residues. Germline V gives CDR1 SGDLS, CDR2 YYNGEE. The V end lost 4 bases, the J end lost 2 bases, and 7 bases lay between the germline ends. DNA for the CDR3: TGTGCCAGCAGCTCTCAGGCTGGAAACACCATATATTTT. Residues: CASSSQAGNTIYF.

The chain is built from TRBV6-4 and TRBJ2-1; 10 nucleotides match TRBD1. The germline V gene has CDR1 MRHNA and CDR2 SNTAGT. Unmatched junction bases numbered 11, after V lost 6 bases and J lost 6 bases. The CDR3 totals 16 residues. The CDR3 loop reads CASSPLTGGETNEQFF. The CDR3 DNA sequence: TGTGCCAGCAGCCCCCTGACAGGGGGCGAAACCAATGAGCAGTTCTTC.

This clone turned up a few times. The chain is built from TRBV30 and TRBJ2-1; D gene ambiguous. Germline CDR1 GTSNPN, CDR2 SVGIG (reference sequence). V lost 5 bases and J 7 bases, leaving 9 bases between the germline ends. The CDR3 is 11 residues long. The CDR3 nucleotides read TGTGCCTGGGGGTGGCGGAATGAGCAGTTCTTC. It yields the protein CAWGWRNEQFF. Full variable domain (missing parts from reference TRBV30 and TRBJ2-1): SQTIHQWPATLVQPVGSPLSLECTVEGTSNPNLYWYRQAAGRGLQLLFYSVGIGQISSEVPQNLSASRPQDRQFILSSKKLLLSDSGFYLCAWGWRNEQFFGPGTRLTVL.

This clone has only a few counts. The chain has TRBV6-6 and TRBJ1-1, with a weak D call TRBD1 (5 bases). CDR3 length: 14 amino acids. The V gene's germline CDR1 is MNHNY and CDR2 SVGAGI (reference sequence). V lost 2 bases to trimming and J lost 0 bases, with 7 bases between them. Here the CDR3 DNA reads TGTGCCAGCAGTTACGGGGGGGTGAACACTGAAGCTTTCTTT. Translated: CASSYGGVNTEAFF.

The J gene is TRBJ1-2, the V gene TRBV7-3; D is perhaps TRBD1 (6 bases). This CDR3 has 12 amino acids. The germline CDR1 and CDR2 sequences are SGHTA and FQGTGA. Trimming left V 2 bases short and J 8 bases short, with 9 bases between. The CDR3 loop reads CASSLLQGGYTF. CDR3 DNA: TGTGCCAGCAGCTTACTCCAGGGGGGCTACACCTTC.

J is TRBJ1-1 and V is TRBV19; D unclear. The CDR3 is 14 residues long. Per germline, CDR1 LNHDA and CDR2 SQIVND (reference sequence). The V end lost 2 bases, the J end lost 1 base, and 8 bases lay between the germline ends. This CDR3 reads CASSIYPTNTEAFF. DNA for the CDR3: TGTGCCAGTAGTATATATCCGACGAACACTGAAGCTTTCTTT.